This T cell receptor (beta chain) was captured by sequencing in a study of cytomegalovirus exposure and HLA in healthy donors. Across the whole study: There were some 120 million unique TCR beta sequences, drawn from about 180 million T cells, in an earlier analysis. General observations from the study: A classifier reportedly called cytomegalovirus status with high sensitivity and specificity. Several V segments, TRBV6-2 and TRBV6-3 among them, could not be told apart and were dropped.

PCR involved 60 Vbeta and 13 Jbeta primers. Clones were sequenced by immunoSEQ multiplex PCR, and TCRdb holds only the in-frame ones, with some missing. The table lists under 200,000 clones, roughly 80% of them singletons, with less than 0.85% in the top ten. A word on this clone: The target antigen is unknown.

Trimming took 4 bases from V and 8 from J, leaving 12 bases between them. Germline CDR1 is LGHNA and CDR2 is YNFKEQ. The CDR3 spans 13 residues. The material sequenced was PBMCs. This clonotype was sampled from a woman aged 18-29 years in good health and CMV-seronegative. The rearrangement joins TRBV4-2 to TRBJ2-1, with a weak D call TRBD1 (5 bases). For the CDR3, the DNA is TGTGCCAGCAGCCTAGGGGATCGGGATGAGCAGTTCTTC. This codes for CASSLGDRDEQFF.